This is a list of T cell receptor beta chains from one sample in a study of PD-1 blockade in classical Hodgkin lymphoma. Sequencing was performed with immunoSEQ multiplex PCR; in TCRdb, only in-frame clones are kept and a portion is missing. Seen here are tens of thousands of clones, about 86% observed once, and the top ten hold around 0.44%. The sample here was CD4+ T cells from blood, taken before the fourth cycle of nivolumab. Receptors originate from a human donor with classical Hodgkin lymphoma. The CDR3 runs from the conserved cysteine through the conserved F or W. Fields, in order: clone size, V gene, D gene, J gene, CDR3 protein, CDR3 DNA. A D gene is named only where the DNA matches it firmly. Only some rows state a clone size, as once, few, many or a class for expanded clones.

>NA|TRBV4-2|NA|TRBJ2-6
CASSQGVWSSGANVLTF
TGTGCCAGCAGCCAAGGAGTGTGGTCCTCTGGGGCCAACGTCCTGACTTTC
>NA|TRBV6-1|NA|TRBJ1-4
CASSEAPLEKLFF
TGTGCCAGCAGTGAAGCGCCCCTGGAAAAACTGTTTTTT
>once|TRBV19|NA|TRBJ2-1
CASSTNGAGWDEQFF
TGTGCCAGTAGTACCAATGGGGCCGGGTGGGATGAGCAGTTCTTC
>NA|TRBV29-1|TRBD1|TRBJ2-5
CSVTPGQDPQGQYF
TGCAGCGTGACGCCGGGACAGGACCCTCAGGGCCAGTACTTC
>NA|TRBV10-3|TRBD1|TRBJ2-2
CAISARDRGNTGELFF
TGTGCCATCAGTGCTAGAGACAGGGGGAACACCGGGGAGCTGTTTTTT
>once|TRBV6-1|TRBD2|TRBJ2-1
CASLTTSGSYNEQFF
TGTGCCAGCCTCACGACTAGCGGGAGCTACAATGAGCAGTTCTTC
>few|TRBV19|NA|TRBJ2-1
CASRRGTLNEQFF
TGTGCCAGTAGAAGGGGGACTCTCAATGAGCAGTTCTTC
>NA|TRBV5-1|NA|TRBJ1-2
CASSPDSYGYTF
TGCGCCAGCAGCCCTGACAGCTATGGCTACACCTTC
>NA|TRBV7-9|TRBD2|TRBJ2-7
CASITSGLAGAYEQYF
TGTGCCAGCATTACCTCGGGCCTAGCGGGAGCCTACGAGCAGTACTTC
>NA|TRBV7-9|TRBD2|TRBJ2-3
CASSLPLAGGRDTQYF
TGTGCCAGCAGCCTCCCACTAGCGGGGGGGAGAGATACGCAGTATTTT
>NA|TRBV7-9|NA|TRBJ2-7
CASERVPGTYEQYF
TGTGCCAGCGAGCGTGTCCCAGGGACCTACGAGCAGTACTTC
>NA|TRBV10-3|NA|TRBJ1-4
CAISGTSNEKLFF
TGTGCCATCAGTGGGACATCGAATGAAAAACTGTTTTTT
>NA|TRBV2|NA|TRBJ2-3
CASSEQSTDTQYF
TGTGCCAGCAGTGAACAAAGCACAGATACGCAGTATTTT
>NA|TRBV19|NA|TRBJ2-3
CASRRGSGTDTQYF
TGTGCCAGTAGACGGGGGTCCGGAACAGATACGCAGTATTTT
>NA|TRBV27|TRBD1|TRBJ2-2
CASSLFVPGQGLSTGELFF
TGTGCCAGCAGTTTATTCGTCCCGGGACAGGGATTGAGCACCGGGGAGCTGTTTTTT
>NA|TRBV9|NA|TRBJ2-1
CASSVAPSGMNEQFF
TGTGCCAGCAGCGTAGCCCCCTCCGGGATGAATGAGCAGTTCTTC
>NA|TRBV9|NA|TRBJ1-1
CASSVVPHMNTEAFF
TGTGCCAGCAGCGTAGTACCCCACATGAACACTGAAGCTTTCTTT
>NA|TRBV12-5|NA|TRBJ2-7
CASLAESYEQYF
TGTGCTAGTTTGGCAGAATCCTACGAGCAGTACTTC
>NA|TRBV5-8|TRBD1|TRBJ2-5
CASSFRDRAQTQYF
TGTGCCAGCAGCTTCCGGGACAGGGCACAGACCCAGTACTTC
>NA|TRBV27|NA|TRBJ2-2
CASSLHGSTGELFF
TGTGCCAGCAGTTTACACGGATCCACCGGGGAGCTGTTTTTT
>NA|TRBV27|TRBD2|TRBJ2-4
CASSSRLAGGHIQYF
TGTGCCAGCAGTTCAAGACTAGCGGGGGGCCACATTCAGTACTTC
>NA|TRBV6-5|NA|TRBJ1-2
CASRQPGRNYGYTF
TGTGCCAGCAGGCAACCCGGAAGGAACTATGGCTACACCTTC
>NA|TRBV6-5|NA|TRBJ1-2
CASSLGGVNYGYTF
TGTGCCAGCAGTTTAGGCGGCGTAAACTATGGCTACACCTTC
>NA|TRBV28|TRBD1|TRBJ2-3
CASSFSPGTGGMADTQYF
TGTGCCAGCAGTTTTTCTCCGGGAACAGGGGGTATGGCAGATACGCAGTATTTT
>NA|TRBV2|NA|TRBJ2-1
CASSDWGYNEQFF
TGTGCCAGCAGTGATTGGGGATACAATGAGCAGTTCTTC
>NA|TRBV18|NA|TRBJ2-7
CASSGTRTSYEQYF
TGTGCCAGCTCAGGGACACGGACATCCTACGAGCAGTACTTC
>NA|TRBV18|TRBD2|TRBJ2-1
CASSPPGLNEQFF
TGTGCCAGCTCACCACCGGGACTAAATGAGCAGTTCTTC
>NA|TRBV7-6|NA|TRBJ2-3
CASSYLRGPDTQYF
TGTGCCAGCAGCTATCTTCGGGGGCCAGATACGCAGTATTTT
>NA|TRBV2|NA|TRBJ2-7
CASSVSWGSEQYF
TGTGCCAGCAGTGTAAGCTGGGGTTCCGAGCAGTACTTC
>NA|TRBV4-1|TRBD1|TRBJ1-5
CASSQEGQGGNQPQHF
TGCGCCAGCAGCCAAGAGGGACAGGGCGGCAATCAGCCCCAGCATTTT
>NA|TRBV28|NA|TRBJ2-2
CASSFASNRISFSGELFF
TGTGCCAGCAGTTTTGCCTCAAACAGGATATCTTTCTCCGGGGAGCTGTTTTTT
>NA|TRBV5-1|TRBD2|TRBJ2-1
CASSLGLAGGNSYNEQFF
TGCGCCAGCAGCCTCGGACTAGCGGGAGGAAACTCCTACAATGAGCAGTTCTTC
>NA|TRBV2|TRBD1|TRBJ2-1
CASTWDRASNEQFF
TGTGCCAGCACCTGGGACAGGGCTTCTAATGAGCAGTTCTTC
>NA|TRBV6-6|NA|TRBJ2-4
CASSHAGAKNIQYF
TGTGCCAGCAGTCACGCCGGAGCCAAAAACATTCAGTACTTC
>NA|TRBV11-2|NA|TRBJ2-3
CASSLGDFTQYF
TGTGCCAGCAGCTTGGGGGATTTTACGCAGTATTTT
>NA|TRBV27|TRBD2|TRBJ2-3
CASRQTSASTDTQYF
TGTGCCAGCAGGCAGACTAGCGCCAGCACAGATACGCAGTATTTT
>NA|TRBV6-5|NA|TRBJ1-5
CASSSTGSGNQPQHF
TGTGCCAGCAGTTCAACAGGCTCGGGCAATCAGCCCCAGCATTTT
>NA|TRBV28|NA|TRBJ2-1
CASLAEISYNEQFF
TGTGCCAGCCTGGCGGAGATCTCCTACAATGAGCAGTTCTTC
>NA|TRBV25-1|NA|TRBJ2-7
CASREDYEQYF
TGTGCCAGCAGAGAGGACTACGAGCAGTACTTC
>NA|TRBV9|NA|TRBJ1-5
CASSAQGLANQPQHF
TGTGCCAGCAGCGCGCAGGGATTGGCGAATCAGCCCCAGCATTTT
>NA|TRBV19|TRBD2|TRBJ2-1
CASSILPSGSTGNEQFF
TGTGCCAGTAGTATTCTCCCTAGCGGGAGTACTGGCAATGAGCAGTTCTTC
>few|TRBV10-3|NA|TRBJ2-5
CAIGGSSETQYF
TGTGCCATCGGGGGCAGTAGCGAGACCCAGTACTTC
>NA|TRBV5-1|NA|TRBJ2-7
CASSSNYISYEQYF
TGCGCCAGCAGCTCCAATTACATCTCCTACGAGCAGTACTTC
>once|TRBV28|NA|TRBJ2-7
CASSLDGSITYEQYF
TGTGCCAGCAGTTTAGACGGGAGTATCACCTACGAGCAGTACTTC
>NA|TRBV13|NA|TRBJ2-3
CASRYGGSGLSTDTQYF
TGTGCCAGCAGATACGGAGGCAGCGGCCTTAGCACAGATACGCAGTATTTT
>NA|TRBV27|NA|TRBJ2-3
CASSLLAGDTQYF
TGTGCCAGCAGTTTGCTAGCCGGGGATACGCAGTATTTT